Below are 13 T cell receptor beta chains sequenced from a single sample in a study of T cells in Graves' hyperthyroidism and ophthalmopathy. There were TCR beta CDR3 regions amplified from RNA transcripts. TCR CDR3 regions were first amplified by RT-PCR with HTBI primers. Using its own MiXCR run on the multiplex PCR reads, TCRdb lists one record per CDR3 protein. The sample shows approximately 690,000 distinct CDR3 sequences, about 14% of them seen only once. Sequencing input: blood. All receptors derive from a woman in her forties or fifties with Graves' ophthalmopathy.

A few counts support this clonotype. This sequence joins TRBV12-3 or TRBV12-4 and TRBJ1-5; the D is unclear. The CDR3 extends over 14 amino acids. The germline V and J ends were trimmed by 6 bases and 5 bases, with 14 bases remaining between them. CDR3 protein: CASSPLTIYQPQHF. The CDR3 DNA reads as TGTGCCAGCAGCCCTCTAACAATTTATCAGCCCCAGCATTTT.

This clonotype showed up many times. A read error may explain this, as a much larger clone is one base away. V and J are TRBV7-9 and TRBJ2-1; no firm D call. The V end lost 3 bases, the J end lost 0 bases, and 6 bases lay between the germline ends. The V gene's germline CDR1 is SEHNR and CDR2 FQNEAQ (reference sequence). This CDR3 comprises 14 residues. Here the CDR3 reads CASSFQSSYNEQFF. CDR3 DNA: TGTGCCAGCAGCTTCCAGAGCTCCTACAATGAGCAGTTCTTC.

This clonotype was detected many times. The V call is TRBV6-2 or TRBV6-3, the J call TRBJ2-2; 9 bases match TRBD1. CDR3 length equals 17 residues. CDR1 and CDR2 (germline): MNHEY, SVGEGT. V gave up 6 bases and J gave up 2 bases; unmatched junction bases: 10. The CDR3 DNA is TGTGCCAGCAGACCCCTTACAGGGGGCAGAAACACCGGGGAGCTGTTTTTT. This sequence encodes CASRPLTGGRNTGELFF.

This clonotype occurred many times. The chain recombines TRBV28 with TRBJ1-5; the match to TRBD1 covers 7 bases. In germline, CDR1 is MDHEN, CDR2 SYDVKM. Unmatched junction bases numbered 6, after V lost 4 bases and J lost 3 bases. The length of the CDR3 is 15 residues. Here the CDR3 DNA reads TGTGCCAGCAGTTGGAGGGACAGACTCAATCAGCCCCAGCATTTT. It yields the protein CASSWRDRLNQPQHF.

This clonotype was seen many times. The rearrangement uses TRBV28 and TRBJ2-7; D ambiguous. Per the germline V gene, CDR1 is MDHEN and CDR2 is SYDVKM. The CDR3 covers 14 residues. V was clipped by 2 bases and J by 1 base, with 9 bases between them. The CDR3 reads CASSLSGRSYEQYF. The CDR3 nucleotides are TGTGCCAGCAGTTTAAGTGGACGGTCCTACGAGCAGTACTTC. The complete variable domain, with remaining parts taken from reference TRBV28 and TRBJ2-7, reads DVKVTQSSRYLVKRTGEKVFLECVQDMDHENMFWYRQDPGLGLRLIYFSYDVKMKEKGDIPEGYSVSREKKERFSLILESASTNQTSMYLCASSLSGRSYEQYFGPGTRLTVT.

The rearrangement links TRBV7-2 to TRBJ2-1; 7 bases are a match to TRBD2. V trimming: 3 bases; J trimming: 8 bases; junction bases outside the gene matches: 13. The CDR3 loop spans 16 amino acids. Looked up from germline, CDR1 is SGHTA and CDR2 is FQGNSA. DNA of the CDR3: TGTGCCAGCAGCTTGGCCCATCGACTAGCCCGTGATGAGCAGTTCTTC. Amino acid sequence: CASSLAHRLARDEQFF.

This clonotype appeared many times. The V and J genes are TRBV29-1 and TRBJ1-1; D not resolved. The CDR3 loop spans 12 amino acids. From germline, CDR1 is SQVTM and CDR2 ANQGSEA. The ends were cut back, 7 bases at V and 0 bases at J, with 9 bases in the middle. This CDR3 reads CSARGMNTEAFF. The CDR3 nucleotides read TGCAGCGCCCGAGGGATGAACACTGAAGCTTTCTTT.

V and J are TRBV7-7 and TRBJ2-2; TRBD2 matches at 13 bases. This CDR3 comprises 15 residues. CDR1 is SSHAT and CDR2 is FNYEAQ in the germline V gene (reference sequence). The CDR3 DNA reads TGTGCTAGCGGCGGACTAGCGGGAGTTCCCGGGGAGCTGTTTTTT. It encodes CASGGLAGVPGELFF.

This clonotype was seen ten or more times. DNA of the CDR3: TGCAGCGTTGGCACAGGGACTAACACTGAAGCTTTCTTT. Translation: CSVGTGTNTEAFF. This sequence joins TRBV29-1 and TRBJ1-1; possible D gene TRBD1, 6 bases. V was trimmed by 4 bases and J by 2 bases, leaving 11 bases between them. The germline V gene has CDR1 SQVTM and CDR2 ANQGSEA. The CDR3 runs 13 residues.

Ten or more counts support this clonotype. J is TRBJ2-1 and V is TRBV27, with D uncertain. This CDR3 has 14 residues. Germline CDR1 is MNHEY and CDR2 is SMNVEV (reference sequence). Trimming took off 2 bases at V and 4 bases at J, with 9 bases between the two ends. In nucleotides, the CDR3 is TGTGCCAGCAGTTTAGGGTTTAAATACAATGAGCAGTTCTTC. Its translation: CASSLGFKYNEQFF.

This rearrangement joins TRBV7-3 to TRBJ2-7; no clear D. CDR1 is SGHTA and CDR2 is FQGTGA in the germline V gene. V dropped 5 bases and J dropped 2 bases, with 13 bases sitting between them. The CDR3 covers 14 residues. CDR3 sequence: CASSHQPDTYEQYF. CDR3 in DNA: TGTGCCAGCAGCCACCAGCCAGATACCTACGAGCAGTACTTC.

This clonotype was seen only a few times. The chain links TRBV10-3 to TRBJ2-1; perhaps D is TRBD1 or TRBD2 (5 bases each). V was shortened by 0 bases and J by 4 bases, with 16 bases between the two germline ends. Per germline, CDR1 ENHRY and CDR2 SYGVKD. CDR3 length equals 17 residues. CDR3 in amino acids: CAISESKSGPGYNEQFF. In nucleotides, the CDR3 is TGTGCCATCAGTGAGTCGAAGTCGGGGCCGGGTTACAATGAGCAGTTCTTC.

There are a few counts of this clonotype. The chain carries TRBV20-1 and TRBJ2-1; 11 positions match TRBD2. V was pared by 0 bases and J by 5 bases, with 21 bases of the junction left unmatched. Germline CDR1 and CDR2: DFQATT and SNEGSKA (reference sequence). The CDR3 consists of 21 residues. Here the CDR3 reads CSARDTAGLGARLAGHNEQFF. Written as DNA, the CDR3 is TGCAGTGCTAGAGATACAGCGGGACTCGGGGCCAGACTAGCGGGACACAATGAGCAGTTCTTC.